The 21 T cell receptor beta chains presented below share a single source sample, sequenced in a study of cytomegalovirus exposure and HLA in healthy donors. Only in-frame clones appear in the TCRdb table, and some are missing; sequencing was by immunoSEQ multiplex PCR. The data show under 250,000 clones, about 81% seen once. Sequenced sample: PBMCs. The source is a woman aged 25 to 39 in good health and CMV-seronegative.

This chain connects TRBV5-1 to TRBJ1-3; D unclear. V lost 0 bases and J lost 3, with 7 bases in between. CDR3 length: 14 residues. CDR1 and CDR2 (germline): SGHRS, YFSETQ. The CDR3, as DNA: TGCGCCAGCAGCTTGGCTACCGTTGGAAACACCATATATTTT. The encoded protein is CASSLATVGNTIYF.

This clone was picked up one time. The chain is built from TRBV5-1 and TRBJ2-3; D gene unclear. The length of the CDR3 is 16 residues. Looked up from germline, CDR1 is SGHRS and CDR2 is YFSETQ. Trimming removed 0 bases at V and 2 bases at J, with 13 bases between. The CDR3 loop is CASSLAVGPITDTQYF. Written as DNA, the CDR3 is TGCGCCAGCAGCTTGGCGGTGGGCCCCATCACAGATACGCAGTATTTT.

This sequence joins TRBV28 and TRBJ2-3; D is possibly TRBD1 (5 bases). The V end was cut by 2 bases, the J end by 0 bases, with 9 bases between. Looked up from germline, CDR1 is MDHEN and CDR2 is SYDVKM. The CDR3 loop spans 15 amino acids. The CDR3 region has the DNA TGTGCCAGCAGTTTAAGGCAGGGTAGCACAGATACGCAGTATTTT. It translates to CASSLRQGSTDTQYF.

The CDR3 protein is CAWSVWGATNEKLFF. For the CDR3, the DNA is TGTGCCTGGAGTGTATGGGGGGCAACTAATGAAAAACTGTTTTTT. The genes are TRBV30 and TRBJ1-4; perhaps TRBD1 as D (5 bases). Per the germline V gene, CDR1 is GTSNPN and CDR2 is SVGIG (reference sequence). The CDR3 extends over 15 amino acids. Trimming shortened V by 0 bases and J by 0 bases, and 8 bases separated the two germline ends. The variable domain in full, with the rest retrieved from reference TRBV30 and TRBJ1-4, is SQTIHQWPATLVQPVGSPLSLECTVEGTSNPNLYWYRQAAGRGLQLLFYSVGIGQISSEVPQNLSASRPQDRQFILSSKKLLLSDSGFYLCAWSVWGATNEKLFFGSGTQLSVL.

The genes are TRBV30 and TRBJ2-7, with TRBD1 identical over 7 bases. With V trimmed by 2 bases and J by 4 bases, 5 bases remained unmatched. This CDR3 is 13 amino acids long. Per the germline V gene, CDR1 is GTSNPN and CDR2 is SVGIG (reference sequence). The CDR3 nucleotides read TGTGCCTGGAGTCGAGACAGGGCTTACGAGCAGTACTTC. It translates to CAWSRDRAYEQYF. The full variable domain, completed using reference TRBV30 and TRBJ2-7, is SQTIHQWPATLVQPVGSPLSLECTVEGTSNPNLYWYRQAAGRGLQLLFYSVGIGQISSEVPQNLSASRPQDRQFILSSKKLLLSDSGFYLCAWSRDRAYEQYFGPGTRLTVT.

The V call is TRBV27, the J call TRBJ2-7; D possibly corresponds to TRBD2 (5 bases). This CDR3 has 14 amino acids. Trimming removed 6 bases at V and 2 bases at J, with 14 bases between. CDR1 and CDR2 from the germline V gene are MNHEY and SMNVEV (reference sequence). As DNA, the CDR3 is TGTGCCAGCAGGGCAGGACTCCCACCCTACGAGCAGTACTTC. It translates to CASRAGLPPYEQYF.

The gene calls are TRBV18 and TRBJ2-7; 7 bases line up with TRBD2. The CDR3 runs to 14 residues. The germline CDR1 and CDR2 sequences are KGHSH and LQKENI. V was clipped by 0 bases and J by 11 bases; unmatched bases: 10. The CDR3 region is CASSPPGNWRGKYF. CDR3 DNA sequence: TGTGCCAGCTCACCACCGGGGAACTGGCGGGGGAAGTACTTC.

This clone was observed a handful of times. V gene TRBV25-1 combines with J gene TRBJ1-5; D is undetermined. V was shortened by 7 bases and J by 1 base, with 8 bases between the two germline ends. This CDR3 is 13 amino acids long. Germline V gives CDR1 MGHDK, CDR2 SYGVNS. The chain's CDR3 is CASMGRSNQPQHF. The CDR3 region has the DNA TGTGCCAGCATGGGCCGGAGCAATCAGCCCCAGCATTTT.

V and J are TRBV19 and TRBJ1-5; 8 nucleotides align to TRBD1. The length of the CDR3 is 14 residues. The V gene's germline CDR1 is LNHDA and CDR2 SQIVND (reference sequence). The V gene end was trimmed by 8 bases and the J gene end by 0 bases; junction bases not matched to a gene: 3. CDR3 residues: CASDRGLSNQPQHF. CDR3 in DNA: TGTGCCAGTGACAGGGGCCTTAGCAATCAGCCCCAGCATTTT. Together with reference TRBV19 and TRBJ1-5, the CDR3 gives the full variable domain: DGGITQSPKYLFRKEGQNVTLSCEQNLNHDAMYWYRQDPGQGLRLIYYSQIVNDFQKGDIAEGYSVSREKKESFPLTVTSAQKNPTAFYLCASDRGLSNQPQHFGDGTRLSIL.

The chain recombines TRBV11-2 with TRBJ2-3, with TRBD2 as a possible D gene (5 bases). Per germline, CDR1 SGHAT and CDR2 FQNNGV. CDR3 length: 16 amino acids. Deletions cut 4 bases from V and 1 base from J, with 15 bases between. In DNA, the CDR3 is TGTGCCAGCAGCTCTGAGGGAGTCCGGGGCACAGATACGCAGTATTTT. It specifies CASSSEGVRGTDTQYF.

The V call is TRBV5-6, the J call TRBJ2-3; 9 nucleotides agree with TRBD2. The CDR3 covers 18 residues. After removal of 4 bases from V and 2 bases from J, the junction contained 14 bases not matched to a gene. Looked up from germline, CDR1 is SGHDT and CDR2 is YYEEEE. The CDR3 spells CASSALPGGRGYTDTQYF. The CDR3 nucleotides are TGTGCCAGCAGCGCCCTTCCGGGCGGGAGGGGTTACACAGATACGCAGTATTTT.

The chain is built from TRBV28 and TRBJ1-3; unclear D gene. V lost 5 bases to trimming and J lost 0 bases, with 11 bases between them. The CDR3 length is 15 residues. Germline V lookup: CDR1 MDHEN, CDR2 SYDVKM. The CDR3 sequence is CASSDAVSSGNTIYF. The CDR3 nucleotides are TGTGCCAGCAGTGATGCCGTGAGCTCTGGAAACACCATATATTTT.

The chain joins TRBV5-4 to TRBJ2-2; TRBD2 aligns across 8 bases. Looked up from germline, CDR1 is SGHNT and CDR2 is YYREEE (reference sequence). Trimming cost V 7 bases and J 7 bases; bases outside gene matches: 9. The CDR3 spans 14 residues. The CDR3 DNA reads TGTGCCAGCTCCACGGGCGGGGGGCTCGGGGAGCTGTTTTTT. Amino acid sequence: CASSTGGGLGELFF.

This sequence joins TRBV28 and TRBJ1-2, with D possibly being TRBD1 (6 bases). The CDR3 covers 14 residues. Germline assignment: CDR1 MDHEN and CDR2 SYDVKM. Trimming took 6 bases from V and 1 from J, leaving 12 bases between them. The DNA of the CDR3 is TGTGCCAGCAGGTCAGGGGACGGTAACTATGGCTACACCTTC. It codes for CASRSGDGNYGYTF.

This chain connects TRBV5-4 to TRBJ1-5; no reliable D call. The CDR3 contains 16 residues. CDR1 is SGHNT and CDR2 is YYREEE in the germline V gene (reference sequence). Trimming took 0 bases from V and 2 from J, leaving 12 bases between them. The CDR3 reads CASSLGEARGNQPQHF. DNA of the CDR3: TGTGCCAGCAGCTTGGGGGAGGCCCGGGGCAATCAGCCCCAGCATTTT.

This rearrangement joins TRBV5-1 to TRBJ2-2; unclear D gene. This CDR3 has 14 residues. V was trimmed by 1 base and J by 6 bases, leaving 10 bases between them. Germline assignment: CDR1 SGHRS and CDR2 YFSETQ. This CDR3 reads CASSLSQTPGELFF. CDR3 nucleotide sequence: TGCGCCAGCAGCTTGAGCCAGACTCCCGGGGAGCTGTTTTTT.

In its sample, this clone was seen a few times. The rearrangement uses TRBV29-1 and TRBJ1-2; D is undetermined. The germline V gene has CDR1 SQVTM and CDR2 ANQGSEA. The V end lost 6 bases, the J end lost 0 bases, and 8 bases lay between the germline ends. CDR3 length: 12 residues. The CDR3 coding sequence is TGCAGCGTCTTAGCCCCTAACTATGGCTACACCTTC. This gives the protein CSVLAPNYGYTF. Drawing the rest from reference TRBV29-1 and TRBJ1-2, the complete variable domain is SAVISQKPSRDICQRGTSLTIQCQVDSQVTMMFWYRQQPGQSLTLIATANQGSEATYESGFVIDKFPISRPNLTFSTLTVSNMSPEDSSIYLCSVLAPNYGYTFGSGTRLTVV.

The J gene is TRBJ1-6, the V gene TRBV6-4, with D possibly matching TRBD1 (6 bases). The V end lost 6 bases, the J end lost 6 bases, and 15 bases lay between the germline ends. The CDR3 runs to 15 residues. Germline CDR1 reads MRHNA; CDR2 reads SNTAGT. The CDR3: CASSARTAANSPLHF. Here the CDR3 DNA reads TGTGCCAGCAGCGCCCGGACAGCAGCTAATTCACCCCTCCACTTT.

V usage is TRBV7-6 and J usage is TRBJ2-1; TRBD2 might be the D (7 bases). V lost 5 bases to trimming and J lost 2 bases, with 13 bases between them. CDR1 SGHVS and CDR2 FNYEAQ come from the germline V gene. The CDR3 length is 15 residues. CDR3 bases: TGTGCCAGCAGCAACGGGGGGACAACCTACAATGAGCAGTTCTTC. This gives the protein CASSNGGTTYNEQFF.

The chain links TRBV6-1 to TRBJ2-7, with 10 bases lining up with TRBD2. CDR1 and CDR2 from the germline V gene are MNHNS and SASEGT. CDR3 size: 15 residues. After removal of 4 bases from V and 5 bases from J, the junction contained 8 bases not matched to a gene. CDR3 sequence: CASSAASGGGDEQYF. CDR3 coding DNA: TGTGCCAGCAGTGCAGCTAGCGGGGGCGGGGACGAGCAGTACTTC.

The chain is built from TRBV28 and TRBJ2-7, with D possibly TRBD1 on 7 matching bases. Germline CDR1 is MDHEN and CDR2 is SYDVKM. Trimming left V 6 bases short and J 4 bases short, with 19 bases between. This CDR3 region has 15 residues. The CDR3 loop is CASSSAQGGRYEQYF. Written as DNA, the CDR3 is TGTGCCAGCAGCTCAGCCCAGGGGGGCAGATACGAGCAGTACTTC. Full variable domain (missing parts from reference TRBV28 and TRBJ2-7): DVKVTQSSRYLVKRTGEKVFLECVQDMDHENMFWYRQDPGLGLRLIYFSYDVKMKEKGDIPEGYSVSREKKERFSLILESASTNQTSMYLCASSSAQGGRYEQYFGPGTRLTVT.